These 20 T cell receptor beta chains were sequenced from one sample in a study of cytomegalovirus exposure and HLA in healthy donors. In the PCR, 60 Vbeta and 13 Jbeta primers were used. Only in-frame clones appear in the TCRdb table, and some are missing; sequencing was by immunoSEQ multiplex PCR. Of about 100,000 clones in the sample, approximately 72% were seen once. Material for sequencing was PBMCs. Receptors were obtained from a woman between 40 and 55 years old in good health and CMV-seronegative.

The sample holds a few counts of this clone. This chain joins TRBV27 and TRBJ1-4; no firm D call. The CDR3 is 14 amino acids. Trimming shortened V by 2 bases and J by 8 bases, and 12 bases separated the two germline ends. Germline V lookup: CDR1 MNHEY, CDR2 SMNVEV (reference sequence). The CDR3, as DNA: TGTGCCAGCAGTTTACGGGTTATTGGGGAAAAACTGTTTTTT. Encoded protein: CASSLRVIGEKLFF.

The rearrangement links TRBV7-9 to TRBJ2-5; 7 bases line up with TRBD1. The CDR3 totals 15 residues. V lost 6 bases to trimming and J lost 5 bases; unmatched junction nucleotides: 12. Germline CDR1 is SEHNR and CDR2 is FQNEAQ (reference sequence). The CDR3 DNA reads TGTGCCAGCAGTCACCAGACAGGGCAAGAGGAGACCCAGTACTTC. Its protein is CASSHQTGQEETQYF.

This chain connects TRBV6-5 to TRBJ2-3; maybe TRBD1 (6 bases). The CDR3 is 14 residues long. CDR1 is MNHEY, CDR2 SVGAGI, per germline. The ends were cut back, 9 bases at V and 2 bases at J, with 15 bases in the middle. The CDR3 DNA reads as TGTGCCAGTACCCCAGGGGACCTCACAGATACGCAGTATTTT. Its protein is CASTPGDLTDTQYF.

This clone has just a few counts. The chain joins TRBV2 to TRBJ2-5; TRBD1 is a possible D gene (6 bases). Germline-derived CDR1 and CDR2 are SNHLY and FYNNEI. V dropped 10 bases and J dropped 5 bases, with 20 bases sitting between them. The CDR3 covers 14 residues. The CDR3 spells CATTGPAGWETQYF. DNA of the CDR3: TGTGCCACCACAGGGCCCGCCGGGTGGGAGACCCAGTACTTC.

This sequence joins TRBV7-9 and TRBJ1-4, with D unclear. Germline lookup yields CDR1 SEHNR and CDR2 FQNEAQ (reference sequence). V was trimmed by 1 base and J by 1 base, leaving 13 bases between them. The CDR3 is 17 residues long. CDR3 bases: TGTGCCAGCAGCTTAGGTGGCGGAAGTCGAACTAATGAAAAACTGTTTTTT. Protein sequence: CASSLGGGSRTNEKLFF.

The gene calls are TRBV30 and TRBJ2-7; 10 nucleotides line up with TRBD1. This CDR3 is 15 amino acids long. V was clipped by 4 bases and J by 3 bases; unmatched bases: 9. Germline-derived CDR1 and CDR2 are GTSNPN and SVGIG (reference sequence). CDR3 nucleotides: TGTGCCTGGATCCCCCCGGACAGGGGGGACTACGAGCAGTACTTC. Translation gives CAWIPPDRGDYEQYF.

This clone was observed a handful of times. CDR3 in DNA: TGTGCCAGTAGTATAGGCAGGGGTGGAGCGCGGCGGGAGCTGTTTTTT. The encoded protein is CASSIGRGGARRELFF. The rearrangement uses TRBV19 and TRBJ2-2, with D possibly being TRBD1 (6 bases). Germline lookup yields CDR1 LNHDA and CDR2 SQIVND (reference sequence). V was shortened by 1 base and J by 9 bases, with 18 bases between the two germline ends. This CDR3 comprises 16 residues.

The chain links TRBV7-2 to TRBJ2-3; TRBD2 matches at 9 bases. In germline, CDR1 is SGHTA, CDR2 FQGNSA. The trim removed 3 bases at V and 3 bases at J, leaving 7 bases unmatched. CDR3 length: 16 residues. This CDR3 reads CASSLGVSGGTDTQYF. CDR3 nucleotide sequence: TGTGCCAGCAGCTTGGGAGTTAGCGGGGGAACAGATACGCAGTATTTT.

The chain links TRBV28 to TRBJ2-2; D gene ambiguous. V lost 6 bases, J lost 4 bases, and 6 bases lay in between. CDR1 is MDHEN and CDR2 is SYDVKM in the germline V gene. The CDR3 length is 12 residues. The CDR3, as DNA: TGTGCCAGCAGGTACGGCACCGGGGAGCTGTTTTTT. Its protein is CASRYGTGELFF.

This clone was counted a single time. The gene calls are TRBV9 and TRBJ2-5; TRBD2 might be the D (5 bases). CDR3 size: 14 residues. V lost 0 bases and J lost 4, with 10 bases in between. CDR1 and CDR2 (germline): SGDLS, YYNGEE. CDR3 sequence reads: CASSVELEGETQYF. The CDR3 nucleotides read TGTGCCAGCAGCGTAGAATTAGAGGGAGAGACCCAGTACTTC. Drawing the rest from reference TRBV9 and TRBJ2-5, the complete variable domain is DSGVTQTPKHLITATGQRVTLRCSPRSGDLSVYWYQQSLDQGLQFLIQYYNGEERAKGNILERFSAQQFPDLHSELNLSSLELGDSALYFCASSVELEGETQYFGPGTRLLVL.

The rearrangement links TRBV5-6 to TRBJ1-2, with D perhaps matching TRBD1 (6 bases). The CDR3 consists of 15 residues. CDR1 is SGHDT and CDR2 is YYEEEE in the germline V gene. V lost 0 bases and J 7 bases, leaving 16 bases between the germline ends. The CDR3 DNA reads as TGTGCCAGCAGCTTGGCCGGTCGGGGGGCGCCTGGCTACACCTTC. Its protein is CASSLAGRGAPGYTF.

This clone showed up just a few times. This chain connects TRBV9 to TRBJ2-1; 7 nucleotides match TRBD2. V lost 6 bases, J lost 5 bases, and 5 bases stayed unmatched. The CDR3 extends over 13 amino acids. CDR1 SGDLS and CDR2 YYNGEE come from the germline V gene. CDR3 sequence (DNA): TGTGCCAGCAAGAGCGGGACCCACAATGAGCAGTTCTTC. Protein product: CASKSGTHNEQFF.

This clone was seen a handful of times. The junction shows a germline mismatch at one end, possibly a read error. CDR3 DNA sequence: TGTTCCAGCAGCTACACAGGGTACGAGCAGTACTTC. Encoded protein: CSSSYTGYEQYF. This sequence joins TRBV7-9 and TRBJ2-7; D possibly corresponds to TRBD1 (6 bases). The length of the CDR3 is 12 residues. CDR1 is SEHNR, CDR2 FQNEAQ, per germline (reference sequence). The variable domain in full, completed from reference TRBV7-9 and TRBJ2-7, reads DTGVSQNPRHKITKRGQNVTFRCDPISEHNRLYWYRQTLGQGPEFLTYFQNEAQLEKSRLLSDRFSAERPKGSFSTLEIQRTEQGDSAMYLCSSSYTGYEQYFGPGTRLTVT.

This clone was recorded once. The J gene is TRBJ2-5, the V gene TRBV7-2; TRBD2 agrees at 7 bases. The CDR3 sequence is 14 residues long. Germline trimming cut 6 bases from V and 7 bases from J; bases unmatched to any gene: 11. Germline V gene sequence: CDR1 SGHTA, CDR2 FQGNSA. In DNA, the CDR3 is TGTGCCAGCAGTTTGGGGGGGGACGGTGTGACCCAGTACTTC. It specifies CASSLGGDGVTQYF.

There are a few counts of this clone. The chain employs TRBV5-1 and TRBJ1-4; D perhaps matches TRBD1 (6 bases). The CDR3 contains 16 residues. V lost 0 bases, J lost 1 base, and 10 bases lay in between. The germline V gene encodes CDR1 SGHRS and CDR2 YFSETQ. The CDR3 bases are TGCGCCAGCAGCTTGGCCGGCAGGGGAACTAATGAAAAACTGTTTTTT. It encodes CASSLAGRGTNEKLFF.

V usage is TRBV10-3 and J usage is TRBJ2-5, with TRBD2 identical over 7 bases. Looked up from germline, CDR1 is ENHRY and CDR2 is SYGVKD. The CDR3 is 13 amino acids. V trimming: 3 bases; J trimming: 4 bases; junction bases outside the gene matches: 2. CDR3 in amino acids: CAISDWGGETQYF. The DNA for the CDR3 is TGTGCCATCAGTGACTGGGGGGGAGAGACCCAGTACTTC.

V usage is TRBV28 and J usage is TRBJ2-7, with D tentatively TRBD1 (8 bases). The CDR3 has 15 amino acids. Trimming cost V 7 bases and J 3 bases, with 19 bases left between them. CDR1 MDHEN and CDR2 SYDVKM come from the germline V gene. The CDR3 sequence is CASTHGGTGDYEQYF. DNA of the CDR3: TGTGCCAGCACCCACGGGGGGACAGGAGACTACGAGCAGTACTTC.

V and J are TRBV27 and TRBJ2-6; no firm D call. V lost 5 bases, J lost 0 bases, and 8 bases lay in between. CDR3 length equals 15 residues. Looked up from germline, CDR1 is MNHEY and CDR2 is SMNVEV (reference sequence). The CDR3 DNA reads as TGTGCCAGCAGTATCTACCTCTCTGGGGCCAACGTCCTGACTTTC. Its translation is CASSIYLSGANVLTF.

The rearrangement joins TRBV6-5 to TRBJ1-3; D call uncertain. The CDR3 is 15 residues long. Germline CDR1 MNHEY, CDR2 SVGAGI. Trimming pared 4 bases from V and 0 bases from J, leaving 10 bases between. CDR3 protein: CASSSFRSSGNTIYF. CDR3 DNA sequence: TGTGCCAGCAGTTCGTTCAGAAGCTCTGGAAACACCATATATTTT.

The chain links TRBV11-3 to TRBJ1-1; no definite D call. This CDR3 region has 13 residues. Germline V gives CDR1 SGHNT, CDR2 YENEEA. V lost 2 bases and J lost 4, with 8 bases in between. The CDR3 DNA sequence: TGTGCCAGCAGCTTACAGGTGGGCACTGAAGCTTTCTTT. It encodes CASSLQVGTEAFF.